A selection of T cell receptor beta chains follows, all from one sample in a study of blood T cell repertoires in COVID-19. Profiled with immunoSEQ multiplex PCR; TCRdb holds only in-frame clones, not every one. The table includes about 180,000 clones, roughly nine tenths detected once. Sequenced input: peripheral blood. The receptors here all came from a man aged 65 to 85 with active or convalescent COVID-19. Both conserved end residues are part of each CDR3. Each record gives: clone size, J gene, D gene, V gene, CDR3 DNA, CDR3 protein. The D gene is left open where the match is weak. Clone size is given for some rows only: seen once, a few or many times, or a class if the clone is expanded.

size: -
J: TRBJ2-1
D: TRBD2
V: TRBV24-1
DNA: TGTGCCACCAGTGATCAACTAGCGGGAGCTGTCAATGAGCAGTTCTTC
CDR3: CATSDQLAGAVNEQFF

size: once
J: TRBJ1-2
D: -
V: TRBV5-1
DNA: TGCGCCAGCAGCTGGGACAATTATAACTATGGCTACACCTTC
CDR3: CASSWDNYNYGYTF

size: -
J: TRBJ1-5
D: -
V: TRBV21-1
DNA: TGTGCCAGCAGCAAAACACAGGGCGGCAATCAGCCCCAGCATTTT
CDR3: CASSKTQGGNQPQHF

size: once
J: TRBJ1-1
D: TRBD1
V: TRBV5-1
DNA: TGCGCCAGCAGCGGCCAGGGGGCGAGGACTGAAGCTTTCTTT
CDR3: CASSGQGARTEAFF

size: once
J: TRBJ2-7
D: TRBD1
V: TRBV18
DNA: TGTGCCAGCTCACCACAGACAGGGTTCAGGGACGAGCAGTACTTC
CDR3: CASSPQTGFRDEQYF

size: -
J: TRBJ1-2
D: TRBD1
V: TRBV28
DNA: TGTGCCAGCAGGCCGGCGGGCGCTGGACAGGCGAACTATGGCTACACCTTC
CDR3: CASRPAGAGQANYGYTF

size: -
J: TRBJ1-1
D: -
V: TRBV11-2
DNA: TGTGCCAGCAGCTCGCAGGGCTTGAACACTGAAGCTTTCTTT
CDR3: CASSSQGLNTEAFF

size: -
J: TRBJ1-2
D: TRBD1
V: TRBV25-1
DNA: TGTGCCAGCAGGGGGGACAGGGATGGCTACACCTTC
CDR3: CASRGDRDGYTF

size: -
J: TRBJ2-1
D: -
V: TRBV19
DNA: TGTGCCAGTAGTTCGAGGGTCCCTGGCTCCTACAATGAGCAGTTCTTC
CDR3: CASSSRVPGSYNEQFF

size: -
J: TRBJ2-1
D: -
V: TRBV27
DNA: TGTGCCAGCAGTGCTCACAGGGCTAGGTCTAAGGATGAGCAGTTCTTC
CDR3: CASSAHRARSKDEQFF

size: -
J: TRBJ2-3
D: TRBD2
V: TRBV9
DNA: TGTGCCAGCAGCACCCTGGGCGGGAGTGCAGATACGCAGTATTTT
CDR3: CASSTLGGSADTQYF

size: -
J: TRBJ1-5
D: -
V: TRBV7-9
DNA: TGTGCCAGCAGCTTAGAGCAGGGTTGGCAGCCCCAGCATTTT
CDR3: CASSLEQGWQPQHF

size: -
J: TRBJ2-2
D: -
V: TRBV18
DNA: TGTGCCAGCTCACCTGGACAGAACACCGGGGAGCTGTTTTTT
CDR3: CASSPGQNTGELFF

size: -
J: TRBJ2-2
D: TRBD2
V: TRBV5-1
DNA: TGCGCCAGCAGCCCCGGGGGGGCGGGCACCGGGGAGCTGTTTTTT
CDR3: CASSPGGAGTGELFF

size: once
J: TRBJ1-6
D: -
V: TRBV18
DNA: TGTGCCAGCTCACCAGAGGTCCGCAGGACTGCCCTCCACTTT
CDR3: CASSPEVRRTALHF

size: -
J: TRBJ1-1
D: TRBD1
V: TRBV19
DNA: TGTGCCAGTAGTATAGCCGAGGACAGGCCCAACACTGAAGCTTTCTTT
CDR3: CASSIAEDRPNTEAFF

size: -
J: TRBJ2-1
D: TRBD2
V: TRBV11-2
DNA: TGTGCCAGCAGCCAGGGGTGGACTAGCGAGTACAATGAGCAGTTCTTC
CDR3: CASSQGWTSEYNEQFF

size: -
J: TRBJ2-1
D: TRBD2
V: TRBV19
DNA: TGTGCCAGTACCACCCCGGGACTAGCGAATGAGCAGTTCTTC
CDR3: CASTTPGLANEQFF

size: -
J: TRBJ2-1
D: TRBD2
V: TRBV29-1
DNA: TGCAGCGCCCAGGGCCTAGCGGGAGGTCTCTCCTACAATGAGCAGTTCTTC
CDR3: CSAQGLAGGLSYNEQFF

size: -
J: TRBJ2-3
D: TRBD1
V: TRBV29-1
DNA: TGCAGCGTTGATAGGGGGCAAGATACGCAGTATTTT
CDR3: CSVDRGQDTQYF

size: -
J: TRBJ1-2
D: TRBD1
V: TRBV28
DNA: TGTGCCAGCAGGCTATGGACAGGGGGTAACTATGGCTACACCTTC
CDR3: CASRLWTGGNYGYTF

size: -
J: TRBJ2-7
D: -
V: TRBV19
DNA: TGTGCCAGTAGTCTGCGGGGAGTGTCCTACGAGCAGTACTTC
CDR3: CASSLRGVSYEQYF

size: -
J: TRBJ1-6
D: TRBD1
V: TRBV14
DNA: TGTGCCAGCAGCCTAAGCCCGGGACAGGCCCGTTCTCTCTATAATTCACCCCTCCACTTT
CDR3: CASSLSPGQARSLYNSPLHF

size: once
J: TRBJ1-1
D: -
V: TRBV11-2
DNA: TGTGCCAGCGCAGGGGCGAACACTGAAGCTTTCTTT
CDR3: CASAGANTEAFF

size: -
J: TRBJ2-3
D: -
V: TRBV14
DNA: TGTGCCAGCAGCTCCCAAAGCGGAGATACGCAGTATTTT
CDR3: CASSSQSGDTQYF

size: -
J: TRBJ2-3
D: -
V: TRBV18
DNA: TGTGCCAGCTCACCTACCGGGTCCCCAACAGATACGCAGTATTTT
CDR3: CASSPTGSPTDTQYF

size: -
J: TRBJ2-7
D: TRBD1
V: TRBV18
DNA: TGTGCCAGCTCACCGACAGGGGGTTCCACCTACGAGCAGTACTTC
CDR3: CASSPTGGSTYEQYF

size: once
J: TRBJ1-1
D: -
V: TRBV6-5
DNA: TGTGCCAGCAGTTACCGGCAGGGAGGTTCGTACACTGAAGCTTTCTTT
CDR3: CASSYRQGGSYTEAFF

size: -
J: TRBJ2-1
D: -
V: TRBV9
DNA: TGTGCCAGCAGCCGAGGAGGAGCGGCCTTTCCGTTCTTC
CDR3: CASSRGGAAFPFF

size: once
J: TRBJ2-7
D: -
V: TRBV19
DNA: TGTGCCAGTAGTATAAACACAGCCTACGAGCAGTACTTC
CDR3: CASSINTAYEQYF

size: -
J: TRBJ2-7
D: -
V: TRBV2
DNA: TGTGCCAGCAGTGAAGTTGGGGGCAAGTCCTACGAGCAGTACTTC
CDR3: CASSEVGGKSYEQYF

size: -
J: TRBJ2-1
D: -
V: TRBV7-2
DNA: TGTGCCAGCAGCCCCGCGGGTAGTCTCAGCTCCTACAATGAGCAGTTCTTC
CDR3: CASSPAGSLSSYNEQFF

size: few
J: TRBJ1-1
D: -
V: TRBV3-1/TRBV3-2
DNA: TGTGCCAGCAGCCAAAGTTCGGGGACTGAAGCTTTCTTT
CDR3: CASSQSSGTEAFF

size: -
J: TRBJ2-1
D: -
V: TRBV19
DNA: TGTGCCAGTAGTCCAAAAGGGGTTGAGCAGTTCTTC
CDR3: CASSPKGVEQFF

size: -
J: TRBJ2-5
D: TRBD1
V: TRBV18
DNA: TGTGCCAGCTCACCGGGACAGGGGGCAGAGACCCAGTACTTC
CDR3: CASSPGQGAETQYF

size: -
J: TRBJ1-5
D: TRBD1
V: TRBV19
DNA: TGTGCCAGTAGTATGAACAGGGGCCCGGCTCAGCCCCAGCATTTT
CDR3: CASSMNRGPAQPQHF

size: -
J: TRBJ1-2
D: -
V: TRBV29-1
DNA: TGCAGCGTTGAAGAGAGAAAGGGAGGGGGCTATGGCTACACCTTC
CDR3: CSVEERKGGGYGYTF

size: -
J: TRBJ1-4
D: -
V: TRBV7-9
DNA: TGTGCCAGCAGCTTATCCGCATCGGGAGAAAAACTGTTTTTT
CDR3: CASSLSASGEKLFF

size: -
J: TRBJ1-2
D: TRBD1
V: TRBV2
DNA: TGTGCCAGCAGGGACAGGGGTTATGGCTACACCTTC
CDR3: CASRDRGYGYTF

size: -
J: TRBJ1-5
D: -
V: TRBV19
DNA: TGTGCCAGTAGTATAGAAGGACAGCATAGCAATCAGCCCCAGCATTTT
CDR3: CASSIEGQHSNQPQHF

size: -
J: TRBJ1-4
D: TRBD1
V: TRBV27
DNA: TGTGCCATCGGTAACCTTGGACAGGGGGAAAAACTGTTTTTT
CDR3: CAIGNLGQGEKLFF

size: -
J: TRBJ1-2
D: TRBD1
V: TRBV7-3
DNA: TGTGCCAGCAGCTTTGGGACAGCCGACACAGGCTATGGCTACACCTTC
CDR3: CASSFGTADTGYGYTF

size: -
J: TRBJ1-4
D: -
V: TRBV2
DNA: TGTGCCAGCATCCTTGGGCAGGCTAATGAAAAACTGTTTTTT
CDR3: CASILGQANEKLFF

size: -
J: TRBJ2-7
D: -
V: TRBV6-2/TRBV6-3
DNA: TGTGCCAGCAGTCTAGCCCGGACCTACGAGCAGTACTTC
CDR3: CASSLARTYEQYF

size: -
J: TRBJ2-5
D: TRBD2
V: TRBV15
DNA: TGTGCCACCAGCAGAGTTCCTAGCGGGGCCCGCGCAGAGACCCAGTACTTC
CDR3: CATSRVPSGARAETQYF

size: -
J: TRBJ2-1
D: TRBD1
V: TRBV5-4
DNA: TGTGCCAGCAGCTTGGGGGGGACAGGGAGATATGAGCAGTTCTTC
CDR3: CASSLGGTGRYEQFF

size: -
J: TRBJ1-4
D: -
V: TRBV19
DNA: TGTGCCTCCCGCCAAAGGGGGTATGAAAAACTGTTTTTT
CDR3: CASRQRGYEKLFF

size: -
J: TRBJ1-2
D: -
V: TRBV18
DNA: TGTGCCAGCGGTGACAGCGGGGCGAATGGCTACACCTTC
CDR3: CASGDSGANGYTF

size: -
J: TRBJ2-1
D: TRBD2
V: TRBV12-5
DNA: TGTGCTAGTGGTCCCCCGGCGGGGGGGCTTAATGAGCAGTTCTTC
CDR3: CASGPPAGGLNEQFF